The next 4 T cell receptor beta chains were all read from a single sample in a study of cytomegalovirus exposure and HLA in healthy donors. The method was immunoSEQ multiplex PCR; TCRdb's version includes in-frame clones alone and lacks a portion of them. The repertoire holds approximately 180,000 clones, with around nine tenths as singletons. Sample: PBMCs. Receptor source: a woman aged 25 to 39 in good health and CMV-seronegative.

The gene calls are TRBV6-1 and TRBJ2-5; 7 bases fit TRBD2. J gave up 0 bases and V 0 bases, and 7 bases lay outside the gene matches. The germline V gene encodes CDR1 MNHNS and CDR2 SASEGT. This CDR3 spans 17 amino acids. The CDR3 sequence: CASSEAGSGVHQETQYF. CDR3 DNA: TGTGCCAGCAGTGAAGCAGGGAGCGGGGTCCACCAAGAGACCCAGTACTTC.

The chain couples TRBV4-1 to TRBJ2-1, with TRBD2 identical over 8 bases. Per germline, CDR1 MGHRA and CDR2 YSYEKL. The CDR3 length is 17 residues. Trimming took 1 base from V and 7 from J; bases not matched to a gene: 12. The CDR3 DNA sequence: TGCGCCAGCAGCCAAGGTCCGGCGGGGGGAAATTATAATGAGCAGTTCTTC. It translates to CASSQGPAGGNYNEQFF.

This rearrangement joins TRBV6-1 to TRBJ2-7; 7 bases are a match to TRBD1. V lost 4 bases to trimming and J lost 1 base; unmatched junction nucleotides: 10. Germline loops: CDR1 MNHNS, CDR2 SASEGT. The length of the CDR3 is 16 residues. CDR3 in amino acids: CASSAPRDRRSYEQYF. CDR3 DNA: TGTGCCAGCAGTGCGCCCCGGGACAGACGATCCTACGAGCAGTACTTC.

V usage is TRBV7-2 and J usage is TRBJ2-7; a weak D match, TRBD2 (7 bases). Trimming shortened V by 5 bases and J by 0 bases, and 17 bases separated the two germline ends. The CDR3 has 16 amino acids. From germline, CDR1 is SGHTA and CDR2 FQGNSA. The CDR3 nucleotides are TGTGCCAGCAGCCCCTTGGGCGGGGGCGCCTCCTACGAGCAGTACTTC. It specifies CASSPLGGGASYEQYF.